This T cell receptor (beta chain) is drawn from a study of T cell responses to AZD1222 COVID-19 vaccine. The table came from immunoSEQ multiplex PCR; TCRdb's copy has only in-frame clones and leaves some out. The table records 100,000 to 150,000 clones, about 85% of them present only once. This CDR3 is built from 17 residues. Trimming cost V 7 bases and J 2 bases, with 21 bases left between them. The germline gives CDR1 SGHRS, CDR2 YFSETQ. The chain is built from TRBV5-1 and TRBJ2-2; D may be TRBD1 (5 bases). The clonotype was recovered from an adult in good health. This specimen consisted of peripheral blood, obtained on day 0 of AZD1222 vaccination. Here the CDR3 reads CASRWQGEVGNTGELFF. The CDR3 DNA reads as TGCGCCAGCCGGTGGCAGGGTGAAGTGGGCAACACCGGGGAGCTGTTTTTT.